This TCR beta chain was retrieved from a study of T-cell memory formation after mild COVID-19 (dated by TCRdb to about 2021). For context, the study as a whole: TCR sequence clusters from the two donors were found to be largely donor specific. In a couple of donors, T-cell clones that expanded and contracted after mild COVID-19 were tracked by sequencing TCRalpha and TCRbeta repertoires over time. The cohort was made up of two young adult volunteers, one female and one male, who were previously healthy. Findings and caveats that apply to the study as a whole: The study included only two mild cases, and larger cohorts that include severe cases with pre-infection samples were judged to be necessary. Contracting CD4+ clones were found mainly in CM and EM memory subsets, while CD8+ clones were enriched in EMRA. Some responding clones were found in pre-infection memory, which suggests that pre-existing cross-reactive memory T cells took part in the SARS-CoV-2 response. Clones contracting from day 15 to 85 had balanced CD4/CD8 phenotypes, while a second wave expanding from day 15 to 37 was biased towards CD4+. SARS-CoV-2 specificity of the second-wave clones peaking on day 37 was not confirmed.

Sequencing used an Illumina NovaSeq 6000. TCRalpha and TCRbeta cDNA libraries were built by 5'RACE with constant-segment primers, adding sample barcodes and unique molecular identifiers. RNA was extracted from every sample with Trizol reagent. Amplification of the libraries took two PCR steps, and the second step added a second sample barcode plus Illumina TruSeq adapters. Sequencing of libraries was performed on an Illumina NovaSeq with 2 x 150 bp paired-end reads. Concerning the study's data processing: Demultiplexing of reads and collapsing into UMI-guided consensus sequences were performed with migec v1.2.7. With mixcr v2.1.11, UMI consensuses were aligned to TRA and TRB V and J templates and assembled into clonotypes. A clonotype was counted as expanded or contracted only when both edgeR and NoisET called the clonotype significant, with the noise models trained on biological replicates. For edgeR calls, a false discovery rate-adjusted p below 0.01 and a log2 fold-change threshold of 1 were applied. As an exploratory analysis of dynamics, PCA with hierarchical clustering was applied to max-normalized trajectories of the 1000 most abundant clonotypes. Separately sequenced CD4+ and CD8+ repertoires were used to assign the CD4 or CD8 phenotype of responding clones. Through fastp at Q25 and MiXCR, TCRdb rebuilt clones from the public reads, retaining in-frame beta chains. Merged by CDR3 protein, the rows form single entries marked with the most common genes and DNA. The V and J calls and clone size are TCRdb's, not the authors'. The sample table contains 250,000 to 350,000 distinct CDR3 sequences; only one count was recorded for 14% of them. The top ten hold about 21% of the sample.

PBMCs were isolated by Ficoll-Paque density gradient centrifugation. Its CDR3 holds 13 amino acids, cysteine through phenylalanine. The retained sequence is limited to the CDR3, 39 bases, with the frame set at the first base. A distance of 9 bases separates the germline ends of V and J, which lose 4 bases and 5 bases respectively. The CDR1 and CDR2 encoded by the germline V gene are SGHTA and FQGNSA. Regarding this clonotype: It has no known antigen specificity. No much larger clone is present one base from it, and per-base qualities are unavailable.

The chain was built from TRBV7-2 and TRBJ1-5; TRBD1 could be the D gene, as 5 bases match. The source material was PBMCs or a T cell subset sorted from them (not recorded which). The sequence derives from a man younger than 35 who had mild COVID-19 (a few samples of this study predate the infection). The sample titles of this study are shuffled in the database, so cell type and time point are left out; the donor was told from shared clones. Here is the DNA: TGTGCCAGCAGCTGGGGGAATTATCAGCCCCAGCATTTT. It is translated as CASSWGNYQPQHF.